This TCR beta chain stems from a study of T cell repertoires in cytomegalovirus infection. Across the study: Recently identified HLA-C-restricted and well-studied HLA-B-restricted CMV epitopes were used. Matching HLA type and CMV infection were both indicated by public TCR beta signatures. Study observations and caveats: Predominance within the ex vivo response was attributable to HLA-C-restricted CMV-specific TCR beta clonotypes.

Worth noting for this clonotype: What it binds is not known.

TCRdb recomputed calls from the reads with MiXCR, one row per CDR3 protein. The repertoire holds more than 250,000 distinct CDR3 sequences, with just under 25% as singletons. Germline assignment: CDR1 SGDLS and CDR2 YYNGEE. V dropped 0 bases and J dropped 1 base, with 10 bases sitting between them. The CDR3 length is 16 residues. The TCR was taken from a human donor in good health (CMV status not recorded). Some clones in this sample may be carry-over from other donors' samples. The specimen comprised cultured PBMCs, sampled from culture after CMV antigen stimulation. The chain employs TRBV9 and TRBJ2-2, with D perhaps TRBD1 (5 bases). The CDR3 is CASSVEGHQNTGELFF. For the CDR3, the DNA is TGTGCCAGCAGCGTAGAGGGGCACCAGAACACCGGGGAGCTGTTTTTT.